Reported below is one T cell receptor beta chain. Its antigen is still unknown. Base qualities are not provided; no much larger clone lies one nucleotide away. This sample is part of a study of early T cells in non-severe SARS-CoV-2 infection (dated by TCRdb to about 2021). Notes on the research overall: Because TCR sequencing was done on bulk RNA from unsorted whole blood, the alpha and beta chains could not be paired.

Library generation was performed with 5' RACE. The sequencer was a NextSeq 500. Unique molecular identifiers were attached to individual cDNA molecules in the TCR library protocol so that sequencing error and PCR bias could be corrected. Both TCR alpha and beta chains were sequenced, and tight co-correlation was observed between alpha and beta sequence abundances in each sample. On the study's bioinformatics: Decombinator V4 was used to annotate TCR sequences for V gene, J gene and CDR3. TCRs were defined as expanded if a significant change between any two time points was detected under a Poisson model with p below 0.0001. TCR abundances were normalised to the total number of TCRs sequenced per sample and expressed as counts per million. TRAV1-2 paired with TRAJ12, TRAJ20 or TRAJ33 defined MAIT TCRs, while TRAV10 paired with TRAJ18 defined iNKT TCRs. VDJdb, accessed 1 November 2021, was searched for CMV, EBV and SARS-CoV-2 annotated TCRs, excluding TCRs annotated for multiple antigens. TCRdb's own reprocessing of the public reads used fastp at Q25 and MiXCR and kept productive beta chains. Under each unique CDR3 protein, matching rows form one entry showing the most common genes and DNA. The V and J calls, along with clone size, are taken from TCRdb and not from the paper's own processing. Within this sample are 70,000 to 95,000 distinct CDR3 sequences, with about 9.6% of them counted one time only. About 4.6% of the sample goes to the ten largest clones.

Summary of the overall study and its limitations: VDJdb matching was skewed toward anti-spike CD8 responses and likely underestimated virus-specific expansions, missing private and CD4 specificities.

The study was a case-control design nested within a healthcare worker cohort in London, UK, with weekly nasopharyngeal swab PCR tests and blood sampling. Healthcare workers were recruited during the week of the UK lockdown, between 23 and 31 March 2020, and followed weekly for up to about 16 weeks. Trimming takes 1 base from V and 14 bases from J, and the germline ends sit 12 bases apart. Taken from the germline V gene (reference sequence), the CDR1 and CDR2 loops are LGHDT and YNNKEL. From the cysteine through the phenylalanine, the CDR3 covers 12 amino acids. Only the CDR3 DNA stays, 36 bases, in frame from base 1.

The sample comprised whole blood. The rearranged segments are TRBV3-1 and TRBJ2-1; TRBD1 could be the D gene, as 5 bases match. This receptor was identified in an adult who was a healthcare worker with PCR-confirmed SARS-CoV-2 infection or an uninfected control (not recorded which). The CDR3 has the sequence CASSQGRTREFF. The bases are TGTGCCAGCAGCCAAGGTCGAACCAGGGAGTTCTTC.